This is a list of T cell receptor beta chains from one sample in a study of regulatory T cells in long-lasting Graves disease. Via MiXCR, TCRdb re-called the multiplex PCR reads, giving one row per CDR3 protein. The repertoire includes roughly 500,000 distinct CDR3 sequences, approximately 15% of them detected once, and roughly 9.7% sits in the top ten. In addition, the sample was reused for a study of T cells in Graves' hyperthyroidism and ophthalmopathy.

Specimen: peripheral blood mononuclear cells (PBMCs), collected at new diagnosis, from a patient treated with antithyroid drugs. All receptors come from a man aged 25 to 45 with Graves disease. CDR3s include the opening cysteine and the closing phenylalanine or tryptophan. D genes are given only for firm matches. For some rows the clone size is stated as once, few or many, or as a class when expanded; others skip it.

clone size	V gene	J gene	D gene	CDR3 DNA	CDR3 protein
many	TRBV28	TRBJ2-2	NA	TGTGCCAGCAGTTTTGAAGGTTTTACCGGGGAGCTGTTTTTT	CASSFEGFTGELFF
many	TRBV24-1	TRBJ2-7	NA	TGTGCCACCAGTTACGGGGGATACGAGCAGTACTTC	CATSYGGYEQYF
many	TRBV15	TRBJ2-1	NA	TGTGCCACCAGCTTCGGGTCGACGTCCTACAATGAGCAGTTCTTC	CATSFGSTSYNEQFF
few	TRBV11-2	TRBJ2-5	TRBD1	TGCGCCAGCAGCCAGCCGGGACAGGGACGGGAGACCCAGTACTTC	CASSQPGQGRETQYF
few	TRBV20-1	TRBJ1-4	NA	TGCAGTGCTAGAAAAAAGGGGCTCCTCAATGAAAAACTGTTTTTT	CSARKKGLLNEKLFF
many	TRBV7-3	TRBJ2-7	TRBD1	TGTGCCAGCAGCTTAAGGTCAGGGGGCATCACCTACGAGCAGTACTTC	CASSLRSGGITYEQYF
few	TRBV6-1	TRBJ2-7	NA	TGTGCCAGCACCTCCAGTGGAGCTCTCTACGAGCAGTACTTC	CASTSSGALYEQYF
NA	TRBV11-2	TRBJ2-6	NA	TGTGCCAGCAGTTCGGGACGGAGGGATCTCGGGGCCAACGTCCTGATTTTC	CASSSGRRDLGANVLIF
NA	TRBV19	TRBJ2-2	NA	TGTGCCAGTAGTGCGACTAACTCACCCGGGGAGCTGTTTTTT	CASSATNSPGELFF
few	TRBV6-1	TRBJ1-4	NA	TGTGCCAGCAGGAGGGACACCTTGACTGAAAAACTGTTTTTT	CASRRDTLTEKLFF
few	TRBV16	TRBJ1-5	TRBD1	TGTGCCAGCAGCCAATCGATCGGACAGGGATATCAGCCCCAGCATTTT	CASSQSIGQGYQPQHF
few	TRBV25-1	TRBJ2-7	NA	TGTGCCAGCAGTGATGGGACACACTACGAGCAGTACTTC	CASSDGTHYEQYF
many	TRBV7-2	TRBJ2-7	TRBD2	TGTGCCAGCAGCCCGACGATAGCGGGAGCGGGCGAGCAGTACTTC	CASSPTIAGAGEQYF
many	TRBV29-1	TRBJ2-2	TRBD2	TGCAGCGTTGTGACTAGCGCGAACACCGGGGAGCTGTTTTTT	CSVVTSANTGELFF
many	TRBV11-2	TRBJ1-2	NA	TGTGCCAGCAGCGTAGCAGGGGCATCCCCTAACTATGGCTACACCTTC	CASSVAGASPNYGYTF
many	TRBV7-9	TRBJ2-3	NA	TGTGCCAGCAGACACCTCACGGGCCTAAGCACAGATACGCAGTATTTT	CASRHLTGLSTDTQYF
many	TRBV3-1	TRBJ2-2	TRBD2	TGTGCCAGCAGCCATCCTAGCGGGAGAAGAACCGGGGAGCTGTTTTTT	CASSHPSGRRTGELFF
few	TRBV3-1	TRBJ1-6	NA	TGTGCCAGCACAAAGGGGGGATCCTATAATTCACCCCTCCACTTT	CASTKGGSYNSPLHF
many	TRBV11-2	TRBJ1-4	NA	TGTGCCAGCAGCTCGCTAACCTTCGAAAAACTGTTTTTT	CASSSLTFEKLFF
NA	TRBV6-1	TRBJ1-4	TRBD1	TGTGCCAGCACTCGGCAGGGGGGAGAAAAACTGTTTTTT	CASTRQGGEKLFF
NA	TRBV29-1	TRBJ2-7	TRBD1	TGCAGCGTTGCGCGGACAGGGAAACCCTACGAGCAGTACTTC	CSVARTGKPYEQYF
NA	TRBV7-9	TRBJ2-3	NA	TGTGCCAGCAGCGCGACCCACGACAGAGATACGCAGTATTTT	CASSATHDRDTQYF
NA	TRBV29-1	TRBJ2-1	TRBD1	TGCAGCGTGAGGACAGGGTATCTCGCCTACAATGAGCAGTTCTTC	CSVRTGYLAYNEQFF
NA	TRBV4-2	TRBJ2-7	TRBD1	TGTGCCAGCAGCCAAGCGGAACAGGGGGCGCGCGAGCAGTACTTC	CASSQAEQGAREQYF
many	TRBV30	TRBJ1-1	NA	TGTGCCTGGAGTGCGATGCTACCCCAGGGGCACACTGAAGCTTTCTTT	CAWSAMLPQGHTEAFF
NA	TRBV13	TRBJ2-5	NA	TGTGCCAGCAGAGGGGTAGCGGAAGGCAGGGAGACCCAGTACTTC	CASRGVAEGRETQYF
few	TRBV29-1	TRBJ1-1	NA	TGCAGCGTTGTGAGTCTGGGACCCTGGACCACTGAAGCTTTCTTT	CSVVSLGPWTTEAFF
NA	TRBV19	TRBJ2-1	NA	TGTGCCAGTAGTACCAAACAGGGCCGTGAGCAGTTCTTC	CASSTKQGREQFF
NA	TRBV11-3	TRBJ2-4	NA	TGTGCCAGCAGCTTAAGCATACAGGACAATGAGCAGTACTTC	CASSLSIQDNEQYF
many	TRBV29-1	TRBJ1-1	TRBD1	TGCAGCGCCGGACAGGCTGAAGCTTTCTTT	CSAGQAEAFF
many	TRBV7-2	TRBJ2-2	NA	TGTGCCAGCAGCACGGACCCCATGAACACCGGGGAGCTGTTTTTT	CASSTDPMNTGELFF
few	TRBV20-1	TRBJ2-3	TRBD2	TGCAGTGCTGTCGACCAGACAAACCTAGCGGGAACGGGTGATACGCAGTATTTT	CSAVDQTNLAGTGDTQYF
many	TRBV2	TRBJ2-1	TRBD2	TGTGCCAGCAGTGCGGGCGGGAGACCCCATGAGCAGTTCTTC	CASSAGGRPHEQFF
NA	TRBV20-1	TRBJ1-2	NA	TGCAGTGCTAGAGATCAGGAGGATGTAAATGGCTACACCTTC	CSARDQEDVNGYTF
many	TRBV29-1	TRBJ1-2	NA	TGCAGCGCCCGTCAGGCGTCGACCGGCTACACCTTC	CSARQASTGYTF
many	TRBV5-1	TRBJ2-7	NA	TGCGCCAGCAGCTTGCGTGAAACCGAGCAGTACTTC	CASSLRETEQYF
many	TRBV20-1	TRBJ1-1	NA	TGCGGTGCCGCCAAGGGATTGAACACTGAAGCTTTCTTT	CGAAKGLNTEAFF
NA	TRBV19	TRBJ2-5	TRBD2	TGTGCCAGTAGTATGAGAAGACTAGCGGGAGAGACCCAGTACTTC	CASSMRRLAGETQYF